The present entry profiles one TCR beta chain with its context. Trimming shortened V by 2 bases and J by 4 bases, and 16 bases separated the two germline ends. The CDR3 loop spans 16 amino acids. Germline-derived CDR1 and CDR2 are MNHNS and SASEGT. This specimen belongs to a study of blood T cell repertoires in COVID-19. Turning to the study itself: Samples representing acute and convalescent COVID-19 were sourced from the United States, Italy and Spain. T cells, B-cell-depleted T cells, or PBMCs supplied cDNA or gDNA.

Source study methods: Cell counts per sample came from amplifying reference gene primers. Here immunoSEQ multiplex PCR was the method, and the copy in TCRdb shows in-frame clones only, minus some. V and J calls and clone size follow that table, whereas D and trimming were derived from the DNA. Among roughly 140,000 clones listed, around 89% were seen once. The receptor was derived from a woman aged 80 or over with acute or convalescent COVID-19. The material sequenced was peripheral blood. The genes are TRBV6-1 and TRBJ2-3, with D tentatively TRBD2 (6 bases). In DNA form, the CDR3 reads TGTGCCAGCAGTGAACCCGGGGGTTGGGAGGCAGATACGCAGTATTTT. Residues: CASSEPGGWEADTQYF.